The 9 T cell receptor beta chains below were found in one sample sequenced in a study of shared clonotypes between healthy human individuals. The assay was immunoSEQ multiplex PCR, and TCRdb's table has in-frame clones only and misses some. Of about 490,000 clones listed, 81% were seen once; the top ten hold 9.5% to 15%. The sequenced sample consisted of PBMCs. These receptors were collected from a woman aged 40 to 49 in good health. Some clones in this sample may be carry-over from other donors' samples.

V gene TRBV7-9 combines with J gene TRBJ2-7; 16 bases are a match to TRBD2. The CDR3 has 17 residues. Germline assignment: CDR1 SEHNR and CDR2 FQNEAQ (reference sequence). V shed 5 bases and J 1 base; nucleotides not matched to a gene: 5. The CDR3: CASSPGLAGGGSYEQYF. The CDR3 DNA sequence: TGTGCCAGCAGCCCGGGACTAGCGGGAGGGGGTTCCTACGAGCAGTACTTC.

This rearrangement joins TRBV9 to TRBJ2-3, with 7 bases aligning to TRBD2. Germline CDR1 reads SGDLS; CDR2 reads YYNGEE. V lost 3 bases and J lost 2; bases outside the gene matches: 3. The CDR3 is 14 amino acids. The DNA of the CDR3 is TGTGCCAGCAGCGAACTAGCGTACACAGATACGCAGTATTTT. Translated, it gives CASSELAYTDTQYF.

The chain has TRBV5-1 and TRBJ1-2; D call uncertain. Germline V CDR1 and CDR2: SGHRS, YFSETQ. The CDR3 runs 14 residues. Trimming stripped 0 bases from V and 7 bases from J, with 13 bases between. CDR3 sequence: CASSLAGRNVGYTF. CDR3 nucleotides: TGCGCCAGCAGCTTGGCCGGTCGGAATGTTGGCTACACCTTC.

Comment on this clone: It differs at one base from a far larger clone, so likely a read error. V and J are TRBV10-2 and TRBJ1-1; D is undetermined. The CDR3 consists of 13 residues. In germline, CDR1 is WSHSY, CDR2 SAAADI. The ends were cut back, 3 bases at V and 3 bases at J, with 8 bases in the middle. The CDR3 protein is CASSDVQHTEAFF. DNA for the CDR3: TGCGCCAGCAGTGATGTACAGCACACTGAAGCTTTCTTT.

This rearrangement joins TRBV28 to TRBJ2-1; 8 nucleotides agree with TRBD1. Germline V gene lookup returns CDR1 MDHEN and CDR2 SYDVKM. The CDR3 has 17 residues. J gave up 9 bases and V 5 bases, and 18 bases lay outside the gene matches. Here the CDR3 reads CASSLPPPGRGQGEQFF. The CDR3 DNA sequence: TGTGCCAGCAGTCTCCCCCCGCCGGGCAGGGGGCAGGGTGAGCAGTTCTTC.

The chain couples TRBV28 to TRBJ2-3; tentative D call: TRBD2 (6 bases). Trimming left V 0 bases short and J 0 bases short, with 10 bases between. Per germline, CDR1 MDHEN and CDR2 SYDVKM. CDR3 length: 16 residues. CDR3 coding DNA: TGTGCCAGCAGTTTATGGGGGAGGCGAAGCACAGATACGCAGTATTTT. The encoded protein is CASSLWGRRSTDTQYF.

This rearrangement joins TRBV5-1 to TRBJ2-1, with 13 bases aligning to TRBD2. V was pared by 3 bases and J by 8 bases, with 5 bases of the junction left unmatched. Germline V lookup: CDR1 SGHRS, CDR2 YFSETQ. The CDR3 is made up of 15 amino acids. CDR3: CASSWTSGSFDEQFF. The CDR3 DNA reads as TGCGCCAGCAGCTGGACTAGCGGGAGTTTCGATGAGCAGTTCTTC. Together with reference TRBV5-1 and TRBJ2-1, the CDR3 gives the full variable domain: KAGVTQTPRYLIKTRGQQVTLSCSPISGHRSVSWYQQTPGQGLQFLFEYFSETQRNKGNFPGRFSGRQFSNSRSEMNVSTLELGDSALYLCASSWTSGSFDEQFFGPGTRLTVL.

This chain connects TRBV27 to TRBJ2-7; TRBD2 is a possible D gene (6 bases). V dropped 4 bases and J dropped 5 bases, with 18 bases sitting between them. Per germline, CDR1 MNHEY and CDR2 SMNVEV (reference sequence). There are 15 residues in the CDR3. This chain's CDR3 is CASSSGGSGDDEQYF. The CDR3 nucleotides are TGTGCCAGCAGTTCCGGGGGTAGCGGTGACGACGAGCAGTACTTC.

This clone was seen a few times. The chain uses TRBV11-3 and TRBJ2-1; 7 bases are a match to TRBD2. Trimming removed 4 bases from V and 3 bases from J; junction bases left unmatched: 6. The CDR3 runs to 15 residues. Germline CDR1 reads SGHNT; CDR2 reads YENEEA. Here the CDR3 reads CASSSAGTNYNEQFF. Written as DNA, the CDR3 is TGTGCCAGCAGCTCCGCTGGGACTAACTACAATGAGCAGTTCTTC.